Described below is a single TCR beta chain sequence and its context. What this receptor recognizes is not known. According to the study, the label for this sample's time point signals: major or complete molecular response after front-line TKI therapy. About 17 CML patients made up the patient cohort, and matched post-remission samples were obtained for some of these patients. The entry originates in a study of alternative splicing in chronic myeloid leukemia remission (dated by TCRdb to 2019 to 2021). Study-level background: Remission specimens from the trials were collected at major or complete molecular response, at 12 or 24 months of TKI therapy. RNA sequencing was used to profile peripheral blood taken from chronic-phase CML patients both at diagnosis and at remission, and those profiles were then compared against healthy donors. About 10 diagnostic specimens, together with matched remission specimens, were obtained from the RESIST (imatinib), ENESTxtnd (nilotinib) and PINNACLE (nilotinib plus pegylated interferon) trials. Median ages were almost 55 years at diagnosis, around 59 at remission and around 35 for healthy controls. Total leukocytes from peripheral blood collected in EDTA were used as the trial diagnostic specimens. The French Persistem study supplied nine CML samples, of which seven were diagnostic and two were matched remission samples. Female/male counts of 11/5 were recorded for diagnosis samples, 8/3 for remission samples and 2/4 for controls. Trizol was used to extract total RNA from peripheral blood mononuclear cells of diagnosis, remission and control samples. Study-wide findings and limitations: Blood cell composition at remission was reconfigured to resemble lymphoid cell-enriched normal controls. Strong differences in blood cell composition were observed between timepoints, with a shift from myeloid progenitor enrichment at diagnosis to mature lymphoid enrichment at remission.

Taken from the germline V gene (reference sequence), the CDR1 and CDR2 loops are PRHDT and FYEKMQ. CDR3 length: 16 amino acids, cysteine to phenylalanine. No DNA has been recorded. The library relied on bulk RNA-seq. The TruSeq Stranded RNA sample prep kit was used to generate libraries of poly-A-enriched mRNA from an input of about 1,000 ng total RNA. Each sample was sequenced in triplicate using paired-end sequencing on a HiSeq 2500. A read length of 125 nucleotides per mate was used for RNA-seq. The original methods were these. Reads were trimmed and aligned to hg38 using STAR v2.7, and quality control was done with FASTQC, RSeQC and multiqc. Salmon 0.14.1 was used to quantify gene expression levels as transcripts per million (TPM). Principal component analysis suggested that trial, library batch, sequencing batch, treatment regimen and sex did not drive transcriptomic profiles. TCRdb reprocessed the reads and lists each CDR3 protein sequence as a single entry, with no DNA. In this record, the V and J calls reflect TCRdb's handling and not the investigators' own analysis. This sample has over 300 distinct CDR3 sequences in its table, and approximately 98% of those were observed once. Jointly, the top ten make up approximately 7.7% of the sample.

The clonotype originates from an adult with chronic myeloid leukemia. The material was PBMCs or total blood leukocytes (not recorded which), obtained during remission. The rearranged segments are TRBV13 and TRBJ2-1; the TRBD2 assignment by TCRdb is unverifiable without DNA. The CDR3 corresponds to CASSLDRAKVGSEQFF.